Given below is one T cell receptor (beta chain) in context. Its antigen is unknown. Germline V lookup: CDR1 LGHDT, CDR2 YNNKEL (reference sequence). Trimming removed 2 bases from V and 5 bases from J, with 16 bases in between. The CDR3 runs to 15 residues. The sample comes from a study of T cell responses to AZD1222 COVID-19 vaccine. Study observations and caveats: No day 14 peak samples; only post-peak repertoires were characterized. A reported finding is that nearly half of spike-specific TCRs target unmutated variant regions. Of the AZD1222 recipients, only 6 or 7 were seropositive at baseline. Breadth and depth of Spike-specific TCRs rose after two AZD1222 doses.

Sequencing used immunoSEQ multiplex PCR; TCRdb keeps in-frame clones, though not all of them. The data show 150,000 to 180,000 clones, over 80% seen once. This sequence joins TRBV3-1 (or the pseudogene TRBV3-2) and TRBJ2-7, with D perhaps given as TRBD1 or TRBD2 (5 bases each). The sequenced sample was peripheral blood, obtained 28 days after the second AZD1222 dose. The origin of this receptor is an adult who received the AZD1222 COVID-19 vaccine. The CDR3 sequence is CASSQPGRNSHEQYF. The CDR3 DNA follows: TGTGCCAGCAGCCAACCGGGACGCAACAGCCACGAGCAGTACTTC.